This entry is about one TCR beta chain. Its antigen remains unknown. These data belong to a study of T-cell memory formation after mild COVID-19. Study outcomes and limitations: Clones that shrank (day 15 to 85) were balanced CD4/CD8, whereas later expanders leaned CD4+. In second-wave clones peaking day 37, SARS-CoV-2 specificity remained unconfirmed. Researchers found some responding clones in pre-infection memory, a sign that cross-reactive memory joined.

CDR3 length: 14 amino acids. The germline gives CDR1 MDHEN, CDR2 SYDVKM. The V and J ends lost 3 bases and 4 bases respectively, with 13 bases between them. Libraries for TCRalpha and TCRbeta carried sample barcodes and unique molecular identifiers via 5'RACE. TCRdb reprocessed the 5' RACE reads with MiXCR, giving one entry per CDR3 protein. Of around 300,000 distinct CDR3 sequences listed, approximately 19% are singletons. Sequenced input: PBMCs or a T cell subset sorted from them (not recorded which). The clonotype comes from a man aged 18 to 35 who had mild COVID-19 (a few samples of this study predate the infection). Cell type and time point are not known. J is TRBJ2-7 and V is TRBV28; either TRBD1 or TRBD2 may fit D (6 bases each). CDR3 residues: CASSLGGHKYEQYV. As DNA, the CDR3 is TGTGCCAGCAGTTTGGGGGGCCACAAATACGAGCAGTACGTC.